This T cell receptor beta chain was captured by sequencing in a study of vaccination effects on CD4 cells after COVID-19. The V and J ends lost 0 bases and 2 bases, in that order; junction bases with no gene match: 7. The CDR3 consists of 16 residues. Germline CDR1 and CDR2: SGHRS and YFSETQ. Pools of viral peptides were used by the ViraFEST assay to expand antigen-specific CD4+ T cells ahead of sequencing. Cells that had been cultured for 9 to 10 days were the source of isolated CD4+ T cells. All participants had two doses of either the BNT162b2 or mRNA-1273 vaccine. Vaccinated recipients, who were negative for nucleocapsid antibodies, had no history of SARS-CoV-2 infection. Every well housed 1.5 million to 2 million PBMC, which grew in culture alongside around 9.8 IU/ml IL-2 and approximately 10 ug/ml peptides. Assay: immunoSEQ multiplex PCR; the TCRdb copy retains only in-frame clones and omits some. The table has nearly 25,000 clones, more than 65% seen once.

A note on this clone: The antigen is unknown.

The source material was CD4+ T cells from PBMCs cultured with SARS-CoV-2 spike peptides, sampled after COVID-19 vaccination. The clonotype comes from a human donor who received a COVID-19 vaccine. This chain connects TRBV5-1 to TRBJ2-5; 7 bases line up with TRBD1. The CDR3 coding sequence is TGCGCCAGCAGCTTGGGACAGGGTGTGGCACAAGAGACCCAGTACTTC. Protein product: CASSLGQGVAQETQYF.